The clone carrying this T cell receptor (beta chain) was detected only a few times. This record comes from a study of a mutant IDH1 vaccine in newly diagnosed glioma. Study details: The treated population exhibited a male proportion of roughly 62%, a female proportion of 37.5%, and a mean age of 40.4 years. Radiotherapy, temozolomide, or both had been given previously, and both were given to most.

Time point: baseline, week 1 (first vaccination visit). Specified treatment: pre-vaccination baseline after standard-of-care therapy. Method: immunoSEQ multiplex PCR; TCRdb's copy keeps in-frame clones and lacks some. The profile covers about 92,000 clones, with around 82% appearing a single time and 6% to 9.5% taken by the ten largest. This receptor was taken from a woman aged 45-65 years with glioma. Sequences were derived from PBMCs, sampled from a glioma patient treated with radiotherapy, temozolomide or both.

The DNA of the CDR3 is TGTGCCAGCGGACAGGGGATCCAAGAGACCCAGTACTTC. It yields the protein CASGQGIQETQYF. The gene calls are TRBV27 and TRBJ2-5, with 9 bases aligning to TRBD1. The CDR3 length is 13 residues. J was trimmed by 1 base and V by 8 bases; bases with no gene match: 2. Looked up from germline, CDR1 is MNHEY and CDR2 is SMNVEV (reference sequence).